This T cell receptor beta chain emerged from a study of cytomegalovirus exposure and HLA in healthy donors. Points on this clone: The antigen is unknown.

The CDR3 is 14 residues long. Germline lookup yields CDR1 SGHVS and CDR2 FNYEAQ. The V end was cut by 2 bases, the J end by 6 bases, with 13 bases between. PCR involved 60 Vbeta and 13 Jbeta primers. Libraries were prepared by immunoSEQ multiplex PCR; TCRdb keeps only in-frame clonotypes and omits some of them. The sample includes roughly 150,000 clones, 76% of them seen just once. Study-wide results and limits: As a later analysis showed, a missense DCLRE1C variant was linked to trimming of TCR beta V- and J-genes.

The clonotype comes from a male donor in good health and CMV-seronegative. The chain couples TRBV7-6 to TRBJ2-5; a weak D match, TRBD1 (6 bases). The source material was PBMCs. For the CDR3, the DNA is TGTGCCAGCAGCTTACCCGACAGGAAGCAGACCCAGTACTTC. The encoded protein is CASSLPDRKQTQYF.